A selection of T cell receptor beta chains follows, all from one sample in a study of control samples from healthy donors and cancer patients. Generated by immunoSEQ multiplex PCR, the TCRdb table keeps only in-frame clones and is missing some. The table has about 34,000 clones, around 83% seen once. Source material: PBMCs. The receptors shown here come from a woman aged 40 to 50 with lung cancer. CDR3s include the opening cysteine and the closing phenylalanine or tryptophan. Each record gives: V gene, CDR3 protein.

V gene: TRBV11-3
CDR3 protein: CASSYFQETQYF

V gene: TRBV19
CDR3 protein: CASSIIDRGEQYF

V gene: TRBV15
CDR3 protein: CATSRDSGGAETQYF

V gene: TRBV5-8
CDR3 protein: CASFRGQNTEAFF

V gene: TRBV28
CDR3 protein: CASSSRGNSVDYGYTF

V gene: TRBV5-1
CDR3 protein: CASSLGGGTNEKLFF

V gene: TRBV2
CDR3 protein: CASSSSGGLVIQYF

V gene: TRBV5-1
CDR3 protein: CASSLGLSSSYNEQFF

V gene: TRBV5-1
CDR3 protein: CASSSRAGDTGELFF

V gene: TRBV3-1/TRBV3-2
CDR3 protein: CASSPPGLIEKLFF

V gene: TRBV9
CDR3 protein: CAREYGLQQETQYF

V gene: TRBV6-5
CDR3 protein: CASRDATTNTEAFF

V gene: TRBV6-4
CDR3 protein: CASSGTSGGAGTQYF

V gene: TRBV3-1/TRBV3-2
CDR3 protein: CASSQGGDLLHF

V gene: TRBV5-6
CDR3 protein: CASSLIRDGYTF

V gene: TRBV5-1
CDR3 protein: CASSLPSDRSYTF

V gene: TRBV29-1
CDR3 protein: CSVKDTGGTEAFF

V gene: TRBV5-1
CDR3 protein: CASSLGGSYNSPLHF